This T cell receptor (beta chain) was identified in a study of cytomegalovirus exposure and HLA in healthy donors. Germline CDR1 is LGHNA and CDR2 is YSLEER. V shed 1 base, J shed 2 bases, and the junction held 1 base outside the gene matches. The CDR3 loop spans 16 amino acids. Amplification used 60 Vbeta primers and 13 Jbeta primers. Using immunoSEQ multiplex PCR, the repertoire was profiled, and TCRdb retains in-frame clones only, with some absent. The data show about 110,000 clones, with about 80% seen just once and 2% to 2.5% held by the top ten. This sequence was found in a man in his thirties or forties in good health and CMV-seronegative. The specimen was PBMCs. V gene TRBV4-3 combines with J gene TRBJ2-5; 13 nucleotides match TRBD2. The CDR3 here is CASSQGLAGGQETQYF. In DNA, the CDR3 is TGCGCCAGCAGCCAAGGACTAGCGGGGGGACAAGAGACCCAGTACTTC.